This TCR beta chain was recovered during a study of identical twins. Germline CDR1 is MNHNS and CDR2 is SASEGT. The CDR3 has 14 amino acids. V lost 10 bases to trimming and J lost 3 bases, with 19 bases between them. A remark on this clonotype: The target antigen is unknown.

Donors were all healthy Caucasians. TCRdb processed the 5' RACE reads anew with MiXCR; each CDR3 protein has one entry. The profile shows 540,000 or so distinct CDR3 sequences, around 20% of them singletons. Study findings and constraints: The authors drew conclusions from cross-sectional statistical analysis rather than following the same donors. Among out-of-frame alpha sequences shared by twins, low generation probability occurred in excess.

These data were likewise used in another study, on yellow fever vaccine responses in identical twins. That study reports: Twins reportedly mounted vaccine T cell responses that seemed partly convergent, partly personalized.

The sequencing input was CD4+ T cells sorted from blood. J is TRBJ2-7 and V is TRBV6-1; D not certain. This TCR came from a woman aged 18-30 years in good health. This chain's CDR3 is CATRPTMAIYEQYF. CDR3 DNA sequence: TGTGCCACCCGGCCCACAATGGCCATCTACGAGCAGTACTTC.